The 11 T cell receptor beta chains reported below all come from one sample, sequenced in a study of CD8+CD57+ T cells in acquired aplastic anemia (dated by TCRdb to 2016 to 2018). TCRdb lists the instrument as Illumina HiSeq 2000. Genomic DNA served as template for TCR beta VDJ combination and CDR3 sequence profiling. The raw public data were reprocessed by TCRdb itself: fastp quality trimming at Q25, MiXCR clonotype calling, in-frame beta chains only. Rows with one shared CDR3 protein collapse into an entry with the most common genes and DNA. The table for this sample lists 250,000 or so distinct CDR3 sequences; approximately 45% of them were counted only once. The top ten constitute 7% to 9.5% of the sample. Patients chosen for sequencing had shown expansion of CD8+CD57+ cells by flow cytometry. The material sequenced was sorted CD4+, CD8+, or CD8+CD57+ T cells (not recorded which) from PBMCs. The source of these receptors is a human donor with aplastic anemia.

This clonotype was found many times. V is TRBV14 and J is TRBJ1-6; no definite D call. The V and J ends lost 0 bases and 14 bases respectively, with 8 bases between them. The CDR3 runs to 12 residues. Germline CDR1 is SGHDN and CDR2 is FVKESK. CDR3 protein: CASSQDRLTLHF. CDR3 bases: TGTGCCAGCAGCCAAGATCGGCTCACCCTCCACTTT.

DNA for the CDR3: TGTGCCAGCAGCTTAGCGGCAAGTCCTGTCTATGGCTACACCTTC. This gives the protein CASSLAASPVYGYTF. V usage is TRBV7-2 and J usage is TRBJ1-2; no firm D call. There are 15 residues in the CDR3. Germline V gene lookup returns CDR1 SGHTA and CDR2 FQGNSA. Trimming pared 0 bases from V and 4 bases from J, leaving 12 bases between.

In its sample, this clonotype was seen many times. This rearrangement joins TRBV10-3 to TRBJ1-1; a weak D match, TRBD1 (5 bases). V lost 11 bases and J lost 8, with 12 bases in between. CDR3 length equals 10 residues. Germline V gene lookup returns CDR1 ENHRY and CDR2 SYGVKD. The CDR3 nucleotides are TGTGCCGCCGGGGACCGAGAAGCTTTCTTT. Amino acids: CAAGDREAFF.

This clonotype was counted ten times or more. The chain recombines TRBV7-9 with TRBJ2-7; D is unclear. CDR3 size: 12 residues. The germline V and J ends were trimmed by 4 bases and 4 bases, with 8 bases remaining between them. Germline values: CDR1 SEHNR, CDR2 FQNEAQ (reference sequence). DNA for the CDR3: TGTGCCAGCAGCTCTCACATTTACGAGCAGTACTTC. Protein product: CASSSHIYEQYF.

This clonotype appeared once. A read error may produce the germline difference seen at one junction end. As DNA, the CDR3 is TGCGCCAGCAGCTTGGAGGAGGGACAGGGTACGGGCTACACCTTC. Translating gives CASSLEEGQGTGYTF. The rearrangement uses TRBV11-3 and TRBJ1-2, with 9 bases matching TRBD1. The CDR3 covers 15 residues. The germline CDR1 and CDR2 sequences are SGHNT and YENEEA. Full variable domain (rest looked up from reference TRBV11-3 and TRBJ1-2): EAGVVQSPRYKIIEKKQPVAFWCNPISGHNTLYWYLQNLGQGPELLIRYENEEAVDDSQLPKDRFSAERLKGVDSTLKIQPAELGDSAVYLCASSLEEGQGTGYTFGSGTRLTVV.

The chain recombines TRBV9 with TRBJ1-2; tentative D call: TRBD1 (6 bases). In germline, CDR1 is SGDLS, CDR2 YYNGEE. The CDR3 covers 13 residues. V shed 9 bases and J shed 8 bases, with 20 bases lying between them. The CDR3 loop reads CATSGGGLRGYTF. The CDR3 region has the DNA TGTGCCACCAGTGGCGGGGGGCTAAGAGGCTACACCTTC.

This clonotype was counted a single time. J is TRBJ2-7 and V is TRBV11-2, with no clear D. The CDR3 loop spans 11 amino acids. Between the trimmed V and J ends, which lost 3 bases and 4 bases, there was a span of 4 bases. Germline V gives CDR1 SGHAT, CDR2 FQNNGV. CDR3 nucleotide sequence: TGTGCCAGCAGCTTTGTGTACGAGCAGTACTTC. Protein: CASSFVYEQYF.

Remarks on this clonotype: One base away lies a much larger clone, so this may be a sequencing read error. The chain is built from TRBV12-3 or TRBV12-4 and TRBJ2-1, with 8 bases that match TRBD1. CDR3 size: 14 residues. The CDR3 reads CASSRTGTYSEQFF. CDR3 nucleotide sequence: TGTGCCAGCAGCCGGACAGGGACCTACAGTGAGCAGTTCTTC.

Concerning this clonotype: A much larger clone lies one base from this, so it may be a read error. The chain is built from TRBV7-2 and TRBJ2-7; 7 bases align to TRBD2. In germline, CDR1 is SGHTA, CDR2 FQGNSA. The ends lost 4 bases at V and 7 bases at J; junction bases unmatched: 19. The CDR3 runs to 17 residues. CDR3 sequence (DNA): TGTGCCAGCAGCTCTCATGGGGAGCTAGCGGACTACAATGAGCAGTACTTC. This translates into CASSSHGELADYNEQYF.

The chain uses TRBV15 and TRBJ1-2; 8 positions agree with TRBD1. Trimming removed 3 bases from V and 6 bases from J; junction bases left unmatched: 6. The CDR3 spans 14 residues. The germline V gene has CDR1 LNHNV and CDR2 YYDKDF (reference sequence). CDR3 residues: CATSSLGQVDGYTF. The CDR3 region has the DNA TGTGCCACCAGCAGTTTGGGACAGGTGGATGGCTACACCTTC.

This clonotype was detected a few times. The chain combines TRBV24-1 with TRBJ2-5; 9 bases map to TRBD2. V lost 3 bases and J lost 2; bases outside the gene matches: 6. The germline gives CDR1 KGHDR, CDR2 SFDVKD. This CDR3 comprises 16 residues. The CDR3 bases are TGTGCCACCAGTGATCCCACAGCGGGAGGACAAGAGACCCAGTACTTC. The encoded protein is CATSDPTAGGQETQYF.